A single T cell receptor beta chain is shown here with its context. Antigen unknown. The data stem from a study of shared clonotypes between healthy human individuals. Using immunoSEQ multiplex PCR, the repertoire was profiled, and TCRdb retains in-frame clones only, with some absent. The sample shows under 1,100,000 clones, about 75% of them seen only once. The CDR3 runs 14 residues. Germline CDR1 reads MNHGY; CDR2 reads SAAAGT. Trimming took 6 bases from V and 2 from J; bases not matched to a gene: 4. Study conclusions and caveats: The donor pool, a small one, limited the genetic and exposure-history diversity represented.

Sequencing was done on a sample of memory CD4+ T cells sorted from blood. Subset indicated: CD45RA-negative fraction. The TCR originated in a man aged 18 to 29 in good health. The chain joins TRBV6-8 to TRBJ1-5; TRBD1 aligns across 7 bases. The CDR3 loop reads CASRRGGCNQPQHF. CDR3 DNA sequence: TGTGCCAGCAGACGAGGGGGCTGCAATCAGCCCCAGCATTTT.